This TCR beta chain was profiled in a study of T cells in Graves' hyperthyroidism and ophthalmopathy. Lactation, pregnancy, other autoimmune disease or uncontrolled infection led to exclusion of patients. The CDR3 is 14 amino acids. V gave up 1 base and J gave up 8 bases; unmatched junction bases: 6. Germline V CDR1 and CDR2: LNHNV, YYDKDF (reference sequence). RNA transcripts served as the template for amplifying TCR beta CDR3 regions. TCR CDR3 regions were first amplified by RT-PCR with HTBI primers. TCRdb processed the multiplex PCR reads anew with MiXCR; each CDR3 protein has one entry. Among 660,000 or so distinct CDR3 sequences listed, over 40% were seen once.

This TCR derives from an adult man with Graves' disease, either hyperthyroidism or ophthalmopathy (not recorded which). Input material: peripheral blood or thyroid tissue (not recorded which). This rearrangement joins TRBV15 to TRBJ1-2, with 8 bases aligning to TRBD1. Written as DNA, the CDR3 is TGTGCCACCAGCAGAGGGACAGGGCGGGCCGGCTACACCTTC. Its translation is CATSRGTGRAGYTF.